The 27 T cell receptor beta chains below come from one sample, sequenced in a study of identical twins. One entry per CDR3 protein results from TCRdb running MiXCR on the 5' RACE reads. The sample records some 320,000 distinct CDR3 sequences, around 12% being singletons. Separately, the same data were catalogued under a study of yellow fever vaccine responses in identical twins.

Sequenced sample: CD8+ T cells sorted from blood. Source of these receptors: a woman aged 18-29 years in good health.

This chain connects TRBV12-3 or TRBV12-4 to TRBJ2-2; a possible D gene is TRBD2 (5 bases). This CDR3 has 14 residues. V shed 4 bases and J shed 7 bases, with 13 bases lying between them. The CDR3 DNA sequence: TGTGCCAGCAGTTCGGGGTTATATGGCGGGGAGCTGTTTTTT. Translation: CASSSGLYGGELFF.

The chain recombines TRBV10-3 with TRBJ2-7; D is possibly TRBD1 (6 bases). The germline V gene has CDR1 ENHRY and CDR2 SYGVKD. The CDR3 sequence is 13 residues long. Trimming shortened V by 3 bases and J by 3 bases, and 9 bases separated the two germline ends. In DNA form, the CDR3 reads TGTGCCATCAGTGACCCGACAGGCTACGAGCAGTACTTC. This codes for CAISDPTGYEQYF.

In this sample, this clonotype turned up a few times. This chain uses TRBV24-1 with TRBJ2-1; TRBD1 agrees at 7 bases. The CDR3 totals 14 residues. V dropped 6 bases and J dropped 6; count of bases not matched to a gene: 7. Germline V gives CDR1 KGHDR, CDR2 SFDVKD. Here the CDR3 reads CATSQGEFGNEQFF. The CDR3 DNA reads as TGTGCCACCAGTCAGGGGGAATTCGGCAATGAGCAGTTCTTC.

This clonotype showed up just a few times. The rearrangement uses TRBV20-1 and TRBJ1-1; D is ambiguous. V was clipped by 3 bases and J by 8 bases, with 16 bases between them. The germline V gene has CDR1 DFQATT and CDR2 SNEGSKA (reference sequence). The CDR3 runs to 13 residues. The CDR3 loop is CSARSSVSGEAFF. In DNA, the CDR3 is TGCAGTGCTAGGTCGTCTGTAAGCGGAGAAGCTTTCTTT.

Many counts were recorded for this clonotype. In DNA, the CDR3 is TGTGCCAGCAGCTTATACTCTCGAAACACTGAAGCTTTCTTT. It yields the protein CASSLYSRNTEAFF. V gene TRBV11-2 combines with J gene TRBJ1-1; D remains unclear. V was pared by 2 bases and J by 2 bases, with 9 bases between. This CDR3 comprises 14 residues. The germline gives CDR1 SGHAT, CDR2 FQNNGV.

This chain links TRBV12-3 or TRBV12-4 with TRBJ2-1; no definite D call. The CDR3 covers 13 residues. The V end lost 5 bases, the J end lost 6 bases, and 11 bases lay between the germline ends. CDR3 nucleotide sequence: TGTGCCAGCAGTCCCCAGGTAATCAATGAGCAGTTCTTC. This sequence encodes CASSPQVINEQFF.

This clonotype was detected a few times. V is TRBV28 and J is TRBJ2-5; D might be TRBD2 (5 bases). This CDR3 is built from 13 residues. Trimming removed 8 bases from V and 4 bases from J, with 14 bases in between. The germline V gene encodes CDR1 MDHEN and CDR2 SYDVKM. Here the CDR3 DNA reads TGTGCCAGCCTACGTCGGGGTTTAGAGACCCAGTACTTC. Its translation: CASLRRGLETQYF.

The rearrangement links TRBV20-1 to TRBJ2-7; weak D call: TRBD2 (6 bases). This CDR3 is built from 17 residues. Germline CDR1 DFQATT, CDR2 SNEGSKA (reference sequence). DNA for the CDR3: TGCTGTGCTAGAGATGTGGGAGGCGGAACAGGAACCTACGAGCAGTACGTC. Its translation is CCARDVGGGTGTYEQYV.

The sample holds a few counts of this clonotype. The J gene is TRBJ2-2, the V gene TRBV10-3, with a tentative D call TRBD2 (6 bases). CDR3 size: 17 residues. The germline V and J ends were trimmed by 6 bases and 1 base, with 18 bases remaining between them. CDR1 is ENHRY and CDR2 is SYGVKD in the germline V gene. The CDR3 region is CAISPYAGLGNTGELFF. Here the CDR3 DNA reads TGTGCCATCAGCCCCTACGCGGGACTCGGGAACACCGGGGAGCTGTTTTTT.

This clonotype was detected once. The chain uses TRBV12-5 and TRBJ2-7; D perhaps matches TRBD1 (7 bases). Germline CDR1 is LGHNT and CDR2 is FRNRAP. This CDR3 region has 14 residues. The V and J ends lost 5 bases and 1 base respectively, with 12 bases between them. CDR3 residues: CASGPAGGSYEQYF. CDR3 DNA sequence: TGTGCTAGTGGTCCAGCAGGGGGGTCCTACGAGCAGTACTTC.

The rearrangement links TRBV7-9 to TRBJ2-3; no firm D call. Trimming stripped 4 bases from V and 0 bases from J, with 11 bases between. CDR1 and CDR2 (germline): SEHNR, FQNEAQ (reference sequence). The CDR3 has 15 amino acids. The CDR3 loop reads CASSSDWGSTDTQYF. The CDR3 coding sequence is TGTGCCAGCAGCTCCGACTGGGGAAGCACAGATACGCAGTATTTT.

This clonotype appeared a few times. This chain joins TRBV16 and TRBJ1-6; D is possibly TRBD1 (5 bases). Trimming cost V 1 base and J 5 bases, with 12 bases left between them. Germline lookup yields CDR1 KGHSY and CDR2 FQNENV. This CDR3 is 16 amino acids long. CDR3 coding DNA: TGTGCCAGCAGCCAATTCGGGGGAACGAATAATTCACCCCTCCACTTT. This gives the protein CASSQFGGTNNSPLHF.

The chain has TRBV12-3 or TRBV12-4 and TRBJ2-7; D remains unclear. The CDR3 runs 15 residues. Trimming shortened V by 2 bases and J by 3 bases, and 14 bases separated the two germline ends. The CDR3 region has the DNA TGTGCCAGCAGTTTAACCGGTGGTTACTTCTACGAGCAGTACTTC. Translated, it gives CASSLTGGYFYEQYF.

This clonotype appeared a few times. The J gene is TRBJ2-2, the V gene TRBV29-1; perhaps TRBD1 as D (6 bases). The V gene's germline CDR1 is SQVTM and CDR2 ANQGSEA. V dropped 3 bases and J dropped 4 bases, with 12 bases sitting between them. This CDR3 region has 14 residues. The DNA of the CDR3 is TGCAGCGTTGAGACCGACAGGCGCACCGGGGAGCTGTTTTTT. This codes for CSVETDRRTGELFF.

This clonotype was picked up a small number of times. The chain uses TRBV15 and TRBJ2-5, with 11 bases lining up with TRBD2. The CDR3 runs 18 residues. Losses at the gene ends were 3 bases for V and 2 bases for J; bases not matched to a gene: 11. CDR1 and CDR2 from the germline V gene are LNHNV and YYDKDF (reference sequence). CDR3 amino acids: CATSSLTSGSCWQETQYF. The CDR3, as DNA: TGTGCCACCAGCAGCTTAACTAGCGGGAGTTGTTGGCAAGAGACCCAGTACTTC.

V gene TRBV5-6 combines with J gene TRBJ2-1; tentative D call: TRBD2 (6 bases). Per the germline V gene, CDR1 is SGHDT and CDR2 is YYEEEE. The CDR3 sequence is 15 residues long. The V gene lost 0 bases and the J gene lost 2 bases, with 9 bases spanning the gap. CDR3 bases: TGTGCCAGCAGCTTGGTTCCGGGGGCCTACAATGAGCAGTTCTTC. Translating gives CASSLVPGAYNEQFF.

The rearrangement uses TRBV5-4 and TRBJ2-3; 10 bases are shared with TRBD2. Trimming took 0 bases from V and 5 from J; bases not matched to a gene: 6. The CDR3 runs 16 residues. The V gene's germline CDR1 is SGHNT and CDR2 YYREEE (reference sequence). In nucleotides, the CDR3 is TGTGCCAGCAGCTTGGGTCTAGCGGGAGCGTTAGATACGCAGTATTTT. Translating gives CASSLGLAGALDTQYF.

This clonotype was detected only a few times. This chain uses TRBV28 with TRBJ1-5; D unclear. This CDR3 is 15 amino acids long. Trimming pared 3 bases from V and 0 bases from J, leaving 9 bases between. The germline gives CDR1 MDHEN, CDR2 SYDVKM. The CDR3 region is CASSFHPYSNQPQHF. In nucleotides, the CDR3 is TGTGCCAGCAGTTTTCACCCATATAGCAATCAGCCCCAGCATTTT.

This clonotype came up a few times. The J gene is TRBJ1-2, the V gene TRBV14, with 7 bases matching TRBD1. The germline CDR1 and CDR2 sequences are SGHDN and FVKESK. CDR3 length: 20 residues. With V trimmed by 4 bases and J by 0 bases, 20 bases remained unmatched. In DNA, the CDR3 is TGTGCCAGCAGCCTTACCCCGGGACAGAAAATCGATGAAGCTAACTATGGCTACACCTTC. Translated, it gives CASSLTPGQKIDEANYGYTF.

This clonotype has only a few counts. The J gene is TRBJ2-3, the V gene TRBV27; 9 nucleotides match TRBD2. This CDR3 comprises 15 residues. The junction had 4 bases not matched to a gene; V was cut back by 3 bases and J by 3 bases. The germline CDR1 and CDR2 sequences are MNHEY and SMNVEV (reference sequence). For the CDR3, the DNA is TGTGCCAGCAGTTTTGGCGGGGGGGCAACAGATACGCAGTATTTT. It codes for CASSFGGGATDTQYF.

This clonotype was seen at least ten times. The rearrangement uses TRBV4-1 and TRBJ2-5; D not certain. Germline V gives CDR1 MGHRA, CDR2 YSYEKL. The CDR3 is made up of 15 amino acids. V gave up 4 bases and J gave up 1 base, with 13 bases separating them. The CDR3 DNA follows: TGCGCCAGCAGCCCAGCCCCCAAGCTCCAAGAGACCCAGTACTTC. This codes for CASSPAPKLQETQYF.

This clonotype has more than one count but fewer than ten. This chain uses TRBV7-6 with TRBJ1-2; TRBD1 matches at 8 bases. CDR3 size: 15 residues. Per the germline V gene, CDR1 is SGHVS and CDR2 is FNYEAQ. V lost 5 bases to trimming and J lost 4 bases; unmatched junction nucleotides: 9. The CDR3 spells CASSPFRGRGYGYTF. For the CDR3, the DNA is TGTGCCAGCAGCCCATTCAGGGGGCGCGGCTATGGCTACACCTTC.

Many counts were recorded for this clonotype. Here the CDR3 reads CASPLRGGGGAEFF. In DNA form, the CDR3 reads TGTGCCAGCCCCTTAAGAGGGGGCGGGGGGGCCGAGTTCTTC. This sequence joins TRBV3-1 and TRBJ2-1, with 9 positions matching TRBD2. The V gene's germline CDR1 is LGHDT and CDR2 YNNKEL (reference sequence). The junction had 16 bases not matched to a gene; V was cut back by 8 bases and J by 14 bases. This CDR3 has 14 amino acids.

The chain combines TRBV28 with TRBJ2-1; 8 positions agree with TRBD2. From germline, CDR1 is MDHEN and CDR2 SYDVKM. V shed 6 bases, J shed 6 bases, and the junction held 7 bases outside the gene matches. This CDR3 contains 14 residues. This CDR3 is CASRPPGLVNEQFF. CDR3 coding DNA: TGTGCCAGCAGGCCTCCGGGACTAGTCAATGAGCAGTTCTTC.

There are a few counts of this clonotype. The chain joins TRBV12-3 or TRBV12-4 to TRBJ2-7; D is undetermined. V dropped 7 bases and J dropped 1 base, with 11 bases sitting between them. The CDR3 is 13 residues long. The CDR3 DNA sequence: TGTGCCAGCATGGGCCCATCATCCTACGAGCAGTACTTC. This gives the protein CASMGPSSYEQYF.

The chain couples TRBV3-1 to TRBJ2-5, with D perhaps TRBD2 (6 bases). The CDR3 spans 15 residues. Germline V gene lookup returns CDR1 LGHDT and CDR2 YNNKEL (reference sequence). With 2 bases removed from V and 3 bases from J, the gap between germline ends came to 13 bases. The CDR3 DNA reads as TGTGCCAGCAGCCAAACGGGCGGAGGGGAAGAGACCCAGTACTTC. It yields the protein CASSQTGGGEETQYF.

This chain connects TRBV20-1 to TRBJ2-7; 7 nucleotides agree with TRBD2. This CDR3 is built from 14 residues. V gave up 3 bases and J gave up 0 bases; unmatched junction bases: 5. Per germline, CDR1 DFQATT and CDR2 SNEGSKA (reference sequence). CDR3 in amino acids: CSASSGGSSYEQYV. DNA for the CDR3: TGCAGTGCTAGCTCCGGGGGGAGCTCCTACGAGCAGTACGTC.